This is a list of T cell receptor beta chains from one sample in a study of T cells in localized non-small cell lung cancer. Repertoires were generated with immunoSEQ multiplex PCR, while TCRdb's copy carries only in-frame clones and drops some. The table has tens of thousands of clones, about nine tenths seen once. The sequenced sample was peripheral blood, obtained before any cancer treatment. The receptors originated from a female donor aged 60 or older with stage I squamous cell lung carcinoma. Both conserved end residues are part of each CDR3. A D gene is named only where the DNA matches it firmly. Clone size is not always given. Where it is, it says once, few, many or a class for expanded clones.

>TRBV19|.|TRBJ2-1|TRBD2
CASTPVRTSGSLSSYNEQFF
TGTGCCAGTACTCCGGTGAGGACTAGCGGGAGCCTTAGCTCCTACAATGAGCAGTTCTTC
>TRBV15|.|TRBJ2-3|.
CATSRRLGDTQYF
TGTGCCACCAGCAGGAGACTAGGGGATACGCAGTATTTT
>TRBV18|once|TRBJ2-1|TRBD2
CASSPGTSGRRNEQFF
TGTGCCAGCTCACCCGGGACTAGCGGGAGGAGGAATGAGCAGTTCTTC
>TRBV7-9|.|TRBJ2-7|.
CASSFDTYEQYF
TGTGCCAGCAGCTTTGATACCTACGAGCAGTACTTC
>TRBV13|.|TRBJ2-7|TRBD1
CASSRTGQGFEQYF
TGTGCCAGCAGCAGGACCGGACAGGGTTTCGAGCAGTACTTC
>TRBV30|few|TRBJ2-1|.
CAWSDFFGPSSYNEQFF
TGTGCCTGGAGTGATTTCTTCGGCCCGAGCTCCTACAATGAGCAGTTCTTC
>TRBV7-3|.|TRBJ2-5|TRBD2
CASSSTSGSWETQYF
TGTGCCAGCAGCTCGACTAGCGGGAGCTGGGAGACCCAGTACTTC
>TRBV6-6|.|TRBJ2-1|TRBD2
CASSYLAGTAYNEQFF
TGTGCCAGCAGTTATTTAGCGGGTACCGCCTACAATGAGCAGTTCTTC
>TRBV7-2|medium-sized|TRBJ2-7|.
CATGLGVEQYF
TGTGCCACGGGGTTAGGGGTCGAGCAGTACTTC
>TRBV2|.|TRBJ1-2|.
CASLMGRNYGYTF
TGTGCCAGCTTAATGGGGCGAAACTATGGCTACACCTTC
>TRBV5-6|.|TRBJ2-3|TRBD1
CASSRDRLSTDTQYF
TGTGCCAGCAGCCGGGACAGGCTTAGCACAGATACGCAGTATTTT
>TRBV7-2|.|TRBJ2-7|TRBD1
CASSPDRGLEEQYF
TGTGCCAGCAGCCCGGACAGGGGGCTTGAGGAGCAGTACTTC
>TRBV10-3|.|TRBJ2-7|.
CAISDGLDLPYEQYF
TGTGCCATCAGTGATGGACTCGATCTCCCTTACGAGCAGTACTTC
>TRBV6-6|.|TRBJ2-2|.
CASIRREAGGELFF
TGTGCCAGCATTCGGAGGGAGGCGGGCGGGGAGCTGTTTTTT
>TRBV6-1|.|TRBJ2-1|TRBD2
CASSLAGVGEQFF
TGTGCCAGCAGTTTAGCGGGAGTGGGTGAGCAGTTCTTC
>TRBV6-6|.|TRBJ2-5|TRBD1
CASSYSWDRKETQYF
TGTGCCAGCAGTTACTCGTGGGACAGGAAAGAGACCCAGTACTTC
>TRBV30|.|TRBJ1-2|.
CAWSVGRFYGYTF
TGTGCCTGGAGCGTTGGTCGGTTCTATGGCTACACCTTC
>TRBV19|.|TRBJ1-2|TRBD1
CASSTGGNGYTF
TGTGCCAGTAGCACAGGGGGTAATGGCTACACCTTC
>TRBV7-3|.|TRBJ2-3|.
CASSLQGTRIPDTQYF
TGTGCCAGCAGCTTACAGGGGACGAGAATCCCAGATACGCAGTATTTT
>TRBV9|.|TRBJ2-7|TRBD2
CASSVAAGVWYEQYF
TGTGCCAGCAGCGTAGCGGCGGGGGTTTGGTACGAGCAGTACTTC
>TRBV28|.|TRBJ2-1|.
CASKQGRSYNEQFF
TGTGCCAGCAAACAGGGCCGTTCCTACAATGAGCAGTTCTTC
>TRBV18|.|TRBJ1-3|.
CASSPRPHPGNTIYF
TGTGCCAGCTCACCAAGGCCTCACCCAGGAAACACCATATATTTT
>TRBV30|.|TRBJ2-3|.
CAWMKGECTDTQYF
TGTGCCTGGATGAAGGGTGAGTGCACAGATACGCAGTATTTT
>TRBV18|.|TRBJ1-1|.
CASSLDENTEAFF
TGTGCCAGCTCACTCGATGAGAACACTGAAGCTTTCTTT
>TRBV9|.|TRBJ1-3|.
CASSEQPGQGSYGNTIYF
TGTGCCAGCAGCGAGCAACCGGGGCAGGGAAGTTATGGAAACACCATATATTTT
>TRBV5-4|.|TRBJ2-7|TRBD2
CASSRRAGGSGGSYEQYF
TGTGCCAGCAGCCGCAGAGCTGGGGGGAGCGGGGGCTCCTACGAGCAGTACTTC
>TRBV15|.|TRBJ1-1|.
CATSRDVQAEAFF
TGTGCCACCAGCAGAGATGTCCAGGCTGAAGCTTTCTTT
>TRBV18|.|TRBJ1-1|.
CASSRGVNTEAFF
TGTGCCAGCTCACGCGGAGTGAACACTGAAGCTTTCTTT
>TRBV5-1|few|TRBJ2-5|.
CASSFEQGGQETQYF
TGCGCCAGCAGCTTCGAACAGGGAGGGCAAGAGACCCAGTACTTC
>TRBV5-8|.|TRBJ2-3|.
CASSFQTRVTDTQYF
TGTGCCAGCAGCTTCCAAACGCGAGTCACAGATACGCAGTATTTT
>TRBV9|.|TRBJ2-7|TRBD2
CASSVGGRDNEQYF
TGTGCCAGCAGCGTAGGCGGGAGAGACAACGAGCAGTACTTC
>TRBV5-1|.|TRBJ2-2|.
CASSLAGAGTGELFF
TGCGCCAGCAGCTTGGCGGGGGCTGGCACCGGGGAGCTGTTTTTT
>TRBV7-3|.|TRBJ2-7|.
CASSRDSSYEQYF
TGTGCCAGCAGCCGGGACTCCTCCTACGAGCAGTACTTC
>TRBV30|.|TRBJ2-2|TRBD1
CAWRAGGNTGELFF
TGTGCCTGGCGGGCAGGGGGTAACACCGGGGAGCTGTTTTTT
>TRBV5-1|.|TRBJ2-2|TRBD1
CASSFGQGGNTGELFF
TGCGCCAGCAGCTTCGGACAGGGAGGGAACACCGGGGAGCTGTTTTTT
>TRBV10-2|.|TRBJ1-5|TRBD1
CASSRDRGNQPQHF
TGCGCCAGCAGCAGGGACAGGGGCAATCAGCCCCAGCATTTT
>TRBV19|.|TRBJ1-4|.
CASGPGGATNEKLFF
TGTGCCAGTGGCCCTGGGGGGGCAACTAATGAAAAACTGTTTTTT
>TRBV11-2|few|TRBJ2-2|.
CASSLGGGTANTGELFF
TGTGCCAGCAGCTTAGGTGGCGGGACAGCTAACACCGGGGAGCTGTTTTTT
>TRBV5-4|.|TRBJ2-5|TRBD2
CASSGRLAVGETQYF
TGTGCCAGCAGCGGGCGACTAGCGGTCGGAGAGACCCAGTACTTC
>TRBV7-7|.|TRBJ2-2|.
CASSLTGGLSTGELFF
TGTGCTAGCAGCTTAACTGGGGGCCTGAGCACCGGGGAGCTGTTTTTT
>TRBV7-7|.|TRBJ2-5|.
CASSLGAGGRETQYF
TGTGCCAGCAGCTTAGGGGCGGGTGGAAGGGAGACCCAGTACTTC
>TRBV30|.|TRBJ2-5|.
CAWSLTYETQYF
TGTGCCTGGAGCCTAACCTATGAGACCCAGTACTTC
>TRBV6-5|.|TRBJ2-5|TRBD2
CATALTSGREYF
TGTGCCACCGCCTTGACTAGCGGGAGGGAGTACTTC
>TRBV6-5|.|TRBJ1-1|.
CASSYGTTEAFF
TGTGCCAGCAGTTACGGTACGACTGAAGCTTTCTTT
>TRBV11-2|.|TRBJ1-2|.
CASSLGGPYGYTF
TGTGCCAGCAGCCTTGGGGGACCCTATGGCTACACCTTC